Below are 20 T cell receptor beta chains sequenced from a single sample in a study of cytotoxic CD8 clonotypes in ibrutinib-treated CLL. Assay used: immunoSEQ multiplex PCR; TCRdb lists only in-frame clones, some missing. The sample lists 60,000 to 70,000 clones, less than 60% occurring once. Sequenced material: PBMCs, taken after 12 months of ibrutinib treatment. The receptors derive from a human donor with chronic lymphocytic leukemia.

The chain carries TRBV5-6 and TRBJ2-3; no clear D. Germline-derived CDR1 and CDR2 are SGHDT and YYEEEE. V was cut by 1 base and J by 2 bases, with 11 bases left in between. The CDR3 extends over 15 amino acids. The CDR3 is CASSLTRSNTDTQYF. CDR3 coding DNA: TGTGCCAGCAGCTTGACGCGGTCAAACACAGATACGCAGTATTTT.

The chain recombines TRBV14 with TRBJ2-3; weak D call: TRBD2 (6 bases). The ends were cut back, 3 bases at V and 4 bases at J, with 14 bases in the middle. CDR1 and CDR2 (germline): SGHDN, FVKESK. The CDR3 covers 15 residues. CDR3 amino acids: CASSHLGLGPDTQYF. The CDR3 DNA sequence: TGTGCCAGCAGCCACCTGGGACTCGGTCCAGATACGCAGTATTTT.

This clone was seen ten or more times. The chain uses TRBV6-5 and TRBJ2-3, with D unclear. The germline gives CDR1 MNHEY, CDR2 SVGAGI. The CDR3 loop spans 13 amino acids. V shed 5 bases and J shed 10 bases, with 16 bases lying between them. CDR3 nucleotides: TGTGCCAGCAGTAGAAAGTCTACAGAAGCGCAGTATTTT. Translating it yields CASSRKSTEAQYF.

The rearrangement joins TRBV6-5 to TRBJ1-6; D uncertain. V lost 6 bases, J lost 4 bases, and 10 bases lay in between. Germline loops: CDR1 MNHEY, CDR2 SVGAGI. CDR3 length: 14 residues. Here the CDR3 reads CASRAGIYNSPLHF. Written as DNA, the CDR3 is TGTGCCAGCAGGGCCGGGATATATAATTCACCCCTCCACTTT.

In this sample, this clone turned up once. J is TRBJ2-7 and V is TRBV5-3, with 8 bases identical to TRBD1. TRBV5-3 is marked as an open reading frame, function uncertain. This CDR3 is 16 amino acids long. The J segment lost 4 bases and the V segment lost 4 bases, leaving 13 bases of the junction unmatched. As DNA, the CDR3 is TGTGCCAGAAGCGTCCCGCGAGACAGGGGAGTATACGAGCAGTACGTC. Amino acids: CARSVPRDRGVYEQYV.

The chain is built from TRBV27 and TRBJ2-3; D not certain. The ends were cut back, 8 bases at V and 4 bases at J, with 10 bases in the middle. Germline loops: CDR1 MNHEY, CDR2 SMNVEV (reference sequence). The CDR3 has 12 residues. The CDR3, as DNA: TGTGCCAGCGGAACGCTACCAGATACGCAGTATTTT. This encodes CASGTLPDTQYF.

V usage is TRBV6-6 and J usage is TRBJ2-5, with D maybe TRBD1 (5 bases). The CDR3 covers 14 residues. Deletions cut 2 bases from V and 5 bases from J, with 12 bases between. CDR1 MNHNY and CDR2 SVGAGI come from the germline V gene (reference sequence). The DNA of the CDR3 is TGTGCCAGCAGTTACGATGGGGCCCGGGAGACCCAGTACTTC. Amino acid sequence: CASSYDGARETQYF.

The chain uses TRBV2 and TRBJ1-5, with D perhaps matching TRBD1 (5 bases). The CDR3 runs to 16 residues. Looked up from germline, CDR1 is SNHLY and CDR2 is FYNNEI. The ends were cut back, 6 bases at V and 0 bases at J, with 15 bases in the middle. The CDR3 region has the DNA TGTGCCAGCAGACCTCAGGGATGGGATAGCAATCAGCCCCAGCATTTT. It is translated as CASRPQGWDSNQPQHF.

J is TRBJ1-5 and V is TRBV6-5, with a possible D match to TRBD1 (6 bases). The CDR3 is made up of 13 amino acids. Looked up from germline, CDR1 is MNHEY and CDR2 is SVGAGI. Trimming pared 6 bases from V and 8 bases from J, leaving 14 bases between. CDR3 in amino acids: CASSRTGYEPQHF. In DNA, the CDR3 is TGTGCCAGCAGCCGTACAGGGTACGAGCCCCAGCATTTT.

This sequence joins TRBV6-5 and TRBJ1-6; D gene ambiguous. This CDR3 contains 16 residues. Germline assignment: CDR1 MNHEY and CDR2 SVGAGI. V lost 0 bases and J 5 bases, leaving 11 bases between the germline ends. CDR3 nucleotides: TGTGCCAGCAGTTACTCGTATCCGAGGGATAATTCACCCCTCCACTTT. Residues: CASSYSYPRDNSPLHF.

V gene TRBV6-5 combines with J gene TRBJ1-6; D is uncertain. The ends were cut back, 6 bases at V and 10 bases at J, with 7 bases in the middle. The CDR3 is 11 amino acids. Germline CDR1 and CDR2: MNHEY and SVGAGI. CDR3 sequence: CASREESPLHF. The DNA for the CDR3 is TGTGCCAGCAGGGAGGAGTCACCCCTCCACTTT.

The chain joins TRBV19 to TRBJ2-2, with D hard to call. CDR1 LNHDA and CDR2 SQIVND come from the germline V gene (reference sequence). The CDR3 extends over 15 amino acids. Trimming shortened V by 3 bases and J by 4 bases, and 12 bases separated the two germline ends. CDR3 bases: TGTGCCAGTAGTATGTCGGGCTCTTTCACCGGGGAGCTGTTTTTT. It translates to CASSMSGSFTGELFF.

The chain links TRBV7-2 to TRBJ2-3; TRBD1 agrees at 10 bases. The CDR3 length is 15 residues. Germline lookup yields CDR1 SGHTA and CDR2 FQGNSA. V shed 5 bases, J shed 5 bases, and the junction held 7 bases outside the gene matches. CDR3 nucleotide sequence: TGTGCCAGCAGCCGGGACAGGGGAGTTATAGATACGCAGTATTTT. Protein sequence: CASSRDRGVIDTQYF.

The gene calls are TRBV12-5 and TRBJ2-2; D is possibly TRBD1 (7 bases). Germline lookup yields CDR1 LGHNT and CDR2 FRNRAP. CDR3 size: 15 residues. Trimming removed 0 bases from V and 8 bases from J, with 13 bases in between. CDR3 nucleotides: TGTGCTAGTGGTTTGGTGACAGGGACTGCTGGGGAGCTGTTTTTT. Translating gives CASGLVTGTAGELFF.

The chain joins TRBV6-6 to TRBJ1-2; maybe TRBD1 (6 bases). Germline V CDR1 and CDR2: MNHNY, SVGAGI (reference sequence). Trimming shortened V by 10 bases and J by 14 bases, and 32 bases separated the two germline ends. CDR3 length equals 15 residues. In DNA form, the CDR3 reads TGTGCCATTCCCAATCTGCCCAACAGGGCCCCATCGAGGACCTTC. This encodes CAIPNLPNRAPSRTF.

This clone appeared many times. The chain is built from TRBV7-9 and TRBJ2-7, with 7 bases matching TRBD1. Unmatched junction bases numbered 23, after V lost 8 bases and J lost 4 bases. Germline V gene lookup returns CDR1 SEHNR and CDR2 FQNEAQ (reference sequence). The CDR3 runs 18 residues. The CDR3 coding sequence is TGTGCCAGCGTAAGCTTAGTCCTTACAGGGGCGACGGCTTACGAGCAGTACTTC. Encoded protein: CASVSLVLTGATAYEQYF. Combining the CDR3 with reference TRBV7-9 and TRBJ2-7 gives the whole variable domain DTGVSQNPRHKITKRGQNVTFRCDPISEHNRLYWYRQTLGQGPEFLTYFQNEAQLEKSRLLSDRFSAERPKGSFSTLEIQRTEQGDSAMYLCASVSLVLTGATAYEQYFGPGTRLTVT.

The table lists this clone with many counts. The same CDR3 is also encoded by other DNA sequences in this sample. The chain links TRBV6-4 to TRBJ1-1; no reliable D call. V was trimmed by 4 bases and J by 1 base, leaving 4 bases between them. The CDR3 contains 12 residues. From germline, CDR1 is MRHNA and CDR2 SNTAGT. The CDR3 is CASSVGNTEAFF. As DNA, the CDR3 is TGTGCCAGCAGTGTAGGGAACACTGAAGCTTTCTTT.

This clone was counted at least ten times. The chain links TRBV18 to TRBJ1-2, with 8 positions matching TRBD1. V lost 2 bases and J lost 6; bases outside the gene matches: 11. Germline CDR1 reads KGHSH; CDR2 reads LQKENI. This CDR3 has 16 amino acids. This chain's CDR3 is CASSPNTGQGADGYTF. The CDR3 bases are TGTGCCAGCTCACCAAATACAGGGCAGGGGGCGGATGGCTACACCTTC.

Comment on this clone: Possible read error: a much larger clone is one base away. The rearrangement joins TRBV29-1 to TRBJ2-3; 7 nucleotides agree with TRBD1. With V trimmed by 4 bases and J by 2 bases, 6 bases remained unmatched. The CDR3 has 14 residues. Germline V lookup: CDR1 SQVTM, CDR2 ANQGSEA. This chain's CDR3 is CSVVTGAHTDTQYF. In DNA form, the CDR3 reads TGCAGCGTTGTCACAGGGGCCCACACAGATACGCAGTATTTT.

V is TRBV30 and J is TRBJ2-5, with D possibly being TRBD1 or TRBD2 (6 bases each). This CDR3 spans 14 amino acids. With 2 bases removed from V and 6 bases from J, the gap between germline ends came to 16 bases. Germline CDR1 is GTSNPN and CDR2 is SVGIG (reference sequence). Here the CDR3 reads CAWSFLGGGKTQYF. CDR3 bases: TGTGCCTGGAGTTTTCTCGGGGGCGGGAAGACCCAGTACTTC.